What follows describes a single T cell receptor delta chain. The clone's antigen remains unknown. No much larger clonotype is one base removed from it; base qualities were not supplied. The entry originates in a study of Vδ1+ human thymocytes (dated 2018 in TCRdb). Context from the whole study: As a data resource, the study described the mRNA-level TRG and TRD CDR3 repertoires found in highly purified Vdelta1+ thymocytes taken from young children. Validation of the multiplex-based CDR3 amplicon strategy against 5'RACE-based CDR3 amplicon generation methods had been performed previously.

Thymic samples were depleted of alphabeta T cells, then CD3+ TCRVdelta1+ TCRVdelta2- thymocytes were FACS-sorted. The purity of the sorted Vdelta1+ thymocytes fell between roughly 97% and 99.6%. Thymic specimens were obtained from roughly eight paediatric patients, aged from about 5 days to 16 months, who were undergoing corrective cardiac surgery. After the thymic tissue was dispersed, mononuclear cells were isolated using a Histopaque-1077 density gradient. Staining used anti-TCRVdelta1 clone TS8.2, anti-TCRVdelta2 clone B6, anti-CD3 clone HIT3a and anti-TCRalphabeta clone IP26 antibodies. RNA was extracted with the RNeasy mini kit and reverse transcribed using Superscript III. To generate the CDR3 amplicons, a multiplex PCR was run using pooled V-gene forward primers together with a constant-region reverse primer that carried Illumina adaptor overhangs. Amplicons were gel-purified, then indexed with Nextera index primers over approximately 8 extra PCR cycles and purified with AMPure XP beads. Sequencing of libraries was performed on an Illumina MiSeq using paired-end 250 bp reads, dual indexing and a roughly 20% PhiX spike-in. Processing in the source paper ran as follows. FastQC was used to check read quality, and ea-utils fastq-join was used to merge TRG read pairs. IMGT/HighV-QUEST was used to annotate the sequences, only productive sequences with an unambiguous V-gene assignment were kept, and clonotypes were defined as sequences sharing an identical CDR3 sequence. Downstream analysis used VDJtools 1.1.1, tcR 2.2.3, Treemap and vegan Shannon diversity in R 3.4.4. Clonotypes were called again by TCRdb from the public reads via CATT, and duplicate nucleotide sequences were then merged into one entry. It is TCRdb's table, rather than the study itself, that gives the V and J calls and clone size. Here the sample has some 54,000 delta-chain clones; about 16% occur a single time. The ten largest clonotypes hold around 0.5% of the sample.

The paper as a whole reports these results and caveats: Because no clustering by age or sex was observed, donors were not stratified by these variables in the analyses. Despite high sort purity, approximately 19% of thymic TRD sequences were Vdelta2 (and few Vdelta3), unlike peripheral blood Vdelta1+ controls. Thymic TRG and TRD repertoires appeared highly polyclonal with Gaussian CDR3 length distributions, unlike oligoclonal peripheral blood repertoires. The use of highly purified populations and single-cell validation was advised by the authors, since misinterpretation of bulk repertoire data could be caused by unexpected Vdelta2 sequences. Donors shared many TRG clonotypes (up to about 7x10^3), but TRD repertoires were essentially private, with at most 130 shared.

The CDR3 runs 18 amino acids, cysteine and phenylalanine included. Only the CDR3 region is kept as DNA, spanning 54 bases read in frame from base 1. In the germline V gene, CDR1 corresponds to TSWWSYY and CDR2 to QGS. The germline V end is reduced by 6 bases and the J end by 4 bases; junction bases left unmatched: 15. The chain is assembled from TRDV1 and TRDJ2; 9 bases in between match TRDD3. Sample: Vdelta1+ gamma-delta thymocytes from the thymus. Explained via the paper, the cell subset or site label denotes: FACS-sorted CD3+ TCRalphabeta- TCRVdelta1+ TCRVdelta2- thymocytes. The TCR originated in a boy in the first two years of life who had congenital heart surgery. The base sequence is TGTGCTCTTGGTCCGGGGGGCGGGGGATACCGCCCGACAGCACAACTCTTCTTT. It is translated as CALGPGGGGYRPTAQLFF.